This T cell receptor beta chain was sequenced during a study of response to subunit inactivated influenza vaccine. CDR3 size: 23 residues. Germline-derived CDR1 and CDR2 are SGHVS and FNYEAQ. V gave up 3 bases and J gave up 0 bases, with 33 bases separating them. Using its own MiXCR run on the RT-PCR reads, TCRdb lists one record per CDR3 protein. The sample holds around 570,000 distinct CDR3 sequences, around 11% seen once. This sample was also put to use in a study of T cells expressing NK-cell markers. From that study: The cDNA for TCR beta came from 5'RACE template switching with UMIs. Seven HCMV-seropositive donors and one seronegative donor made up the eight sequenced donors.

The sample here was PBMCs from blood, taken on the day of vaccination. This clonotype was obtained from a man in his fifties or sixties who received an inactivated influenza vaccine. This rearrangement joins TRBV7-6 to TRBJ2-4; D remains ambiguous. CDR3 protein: CASSLGNVCAALSLLLAKNIQYF. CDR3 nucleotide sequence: TGTGCCAGCAGCTTGGGAAATGTCTGCGCAGCTTTATCCCTTTTGCTAGCCAAAAACATTCAGTACTTC.